Listed below are T cell receptor beta chains from one sample, sequenced in a study of a mutant IDH1 vaccine in newly diagnosed glioma. TCRdb's table, derived via immunoSEQ multiplex PCR, lists solely in-frame clones and lacks some. The sample has tens of thousands of clones, approximately 88% seen once. These receptors lack a known antigen. Sequenced here: PBMCs, sampled from a glioma patient whose treatment included an IDH1 peptide vaccine. These receptors were taken from a man between 18 and 29 years old with glioma. Both conserved end residues are part of each CDR3. The D gene is left open where the match is weak. Expanded clones get a size class; other rows say once, few or many, or leave the size out.

J | V | D | size | DNA | CDR3
TRBJ2-1 | TRBV4-1 | - | - | TGCGCCAGCAGCCAAGACGCGGACTCCTACAATGAGCAGTTCTTC | CASSQDADSYNEQFF
TRBJ1-1 | TRBV4-1 | TRBD1 | - | TGCGCCAGCAGCTCTCCGACAGGGAGGGTTGAAGCTTTCTTT | CASSSPTGRVEAFF
TRBJ2-7 | TRBV5-1 | - | - | TGCGCCAGCAGCCCCGGGCCCGGCGGGAAGAACTACGAGCAGTACTTC | CASSPGPGGKNYEQYF
TRBJ2-6 | TRBV4-1 | - | - | TGCGCCAGCAGAGCGAGCGGGGCCAACGTCCTGACTTTC | CASRASGANVLTF
TRBJ2-1 | TRBV6-1 | TRBD2 | - | TGTGCCAGCAGTGCGTCTGTGGGACTAGCGGGGGGTCGTGAGCAGTTCTTC | CASSASVGLAGGREQFF
TRBJ1-2 | TRBV27 | TRBD1 | - | TGTGCCAGCTCTAGTTCAGGGGGGACTCCTAACTATGGCTACACCTTC | CASSSSGGTPNYGYTF
TRBJ1-5 | TRBV6-5 | - | - | TGTGCCAGCAGTTACTCGACAGCGGAAGGAGGTCAGCCCCAGCATTTT | CASSYSTAEGGQPQHF
TRBJ1-1 | TRBV7-3 | - | - | TGTGCCAGCGGTGAGAATTTGAACACTGAAGCTTTCTTT | CASGENLNTEAFF
TRBJ1-1 | TRBV6-6 | - | - | TGTACCAGCAGTTACTACTCCCGAACGGGTGAAGCTTTCTTT | CTSSYYSRTGEAFF
TRBJ2-5 | TRBV29-1 | - | once | TGCAGCGTTGTAGGGGGAGCTAGGGAGACCCAGTACTTC | CSVVGGARETQYF
TRBJ1-3 | TRBV18 | - | - | TGTGCCAGCTCACCAATTACACCGCGGGGGCCTGGAAACACCATATATTTT | CASSPITPRGPGNTIYF
TRBJ2-1 | TRBV4-3 | - | - | TGCGCCAGCAGCCAAGATCTGGGCAGGGCCGGCCAGCAGTTCTTC | CASSQDLGRAGQQFF
TRBJ2-1 | TRBV20-1 | - | - | TGCAGTGCTAGTTGGGGGGAGCAGTTCTTC | CSASWGEQFF
TRBJ2-7 | TRBV27 | TRBD1 | once | TGTGCCAGCAGTTTAACGAGGGGGCCCTACGAGCAGTACTTC | CASSLTRGPYEQYF
TRBJ1-5 | TRBV7-9 | TRBD1 | - | TGTGCCAGCAGCCGAGGACAGGGGGTACATCAGCCCCAGCATTTT | CASSRGQGVHQPQHF
TRBJ1-5 | TRBV5-6 | TRBD1 | - | TGTGCCAGCAGCTTTAAAGACAGGGCCGGCAATCAGCCCCAGCATTTT | CASSFKDRAGNQPQHF
TRBJ2-7 | TRBV6-5 | - | - | TGTGCCAGCAGTTACTCGATGGGGGGCGGCTACGAGCAGTACTTC | CASSYSMGGGYEQYF
TRBJ2-5 | TRBV10-1 | - | - | TGCGCCAGCACCCTCTCTAGGACCCAGTACTTC | CASTLSRTQYF
TRBJ2-2 | TRBV6-1 | TRBD2 | - | TGTGCCAGCAGTGCCTTAAGCGGGGGGTCGAACACCGGGGAGCTGTTTTTT | CASSALSGGSNTGELFF
TRBJ2-7 | TRBV6-6 | - | - | TGTGCCAGCAGTTGGGGGATTTCCTACGAGCAGTACTTC | CASSWGISYEQYF
TRBJ2-5 | TRBV5-8 | TRBD1 | - | TGTGCCAGCAGCTTGGACAGGGGCCTATTATCGGTCGAGACCCAGTACTTC | CASSLDRGLLSVETQYF
TRBJ2-7 | TRBV29-1 | - | - | TGCAGCGTACGGACTGCGAGCTCCTACGAGCAGTACTTC | CSVRTASSYEQYF
TRBJ2-7 | TRBV28 | - | - | TGTGCCAGCAGCCCTTATCTACTGTCAACCTACGAGCAGTACTTC | CASSPYLLSTYEQYF
TRBJ2-3 | TRBV18 | - | once | TGTGCCAGCTCACCTTATGGCACAGATACGCAGTATTTT | CASSPYGTDTQYF
TRBJ1-2 | TRBV18 | TRBD1 | - | TGTGCCAGCTCACCCGGACAGGACTATGGCTACACCTTC | CASSPGQDYGYTF
TRBJ2-2 | TRBV25-1 | TRBD1 | - | TGTGCCAGCAGTGAGAAAGAGACAGGGGCACCCGGGGAGCTGTTTTTT | CASSEKETGAPGELFF
TRBJ1-2 | TRBV30 | TRBD1 | - | TGTGCCTGGGAGCCTTCGACAGGGGATGGCTATGGCTACACCTTC | CAWEPSTGDGYGYTF
TRBJ2-2 | TRBV7-9 | - | - | TGTGCCAGCAGCACTCCCGGAAACACCGGGGAGCTGTTTTTT | CASSTPGNTGELFF
TRBJ1-2 | TRBV29-1 | - | once | TGCAGCGTTGGGGGGATCCGGGAAGGCTACACCTTC | CSVGGIREGYTF
TRBJ2-3 | TRBV13 | - | - | TGTGCCAGCAGCCCCGAGGAGAGTCTCGGCGATACGCAGTATTTT | CASSPEESLGDTQYF
TRBJ1-2 | TRBV19 | TRBD1 | - | TGTGCCAGTAGTATAGTCCATACAGGGGAAGGGGACTATGGCTACACCTTC | CASSIVHTGEGDYGYTF
TRBJ2-7 | TRBV5-1 | - | - | TGCGCCAGCAGCTCAACCGGGACGGTGTCCTACGAGCAGTACTTC | CASSSTGTVSYEQYF
TRBJ2-1 | TRBV4-1 | - | - | TGCGCCAGCAGCCAAGACCCCGGCTCCTACAATGAGCAGTTCTTC | CASSQDPGSYNEQFF
TRBJ1-2 | TRBV6-6 | - | - | TGTGCCAGCAGTTACTCAAGCGGTTCCTATGGCTACACCTTC | CASSYSSGSYGYTF
TRBJ1-1 | TRBV27 | - | - | TGTGCCAGCAGTCAAGGGTCTTGGACTGAAGCTTTCTTT | CASSQGSWTEAFF
TRBJ2-7 | TRBV27 | - | - | TGTGCCAGCAGTTCTGGGGCATCCCCCTACGAGCAGTACTTC | CASSSGASPYEQYF
TRBJ2-1 | TRBV4-3 | TRBD2 | - | TGCGCCAGCAGCAGCGGACTAGCGGGTGCCTCTTTTAATGAGCAGTTCTTC | CASSSGLAGASFNEQFF
TRBJ1-2 | TRBV5-6 | - | - | TGTGCCAGCAGCCAGCGGTATTATGGCTACACCTTC | CASSQRYYGYTF
TRBJ1-2 | TRBV19 | - | - | TGTGCCAGTAGTATTGACTATGGCTACACCTTC | CASSIDYGYTF
TRBJ1-4 | TRBV6-5 | - | - | TGTGCCAGCAGTTGGTCAGGACCAAGGGATAATGAAAAACTGTTTTTT | CASSWSGPRDNEKLFF
TRBJ1-1 | TRBV27 | TRBD1 | few | TGTGCCAGCAGAACGCGGGGACAGGTCACGAACACTGAAGCTTTCTTT | CASRTRGQVTNTEAFF
TRBJ2-1 | TRBV27 | TRBD2 | once | TGTGCCAGCACGAGGGAGCGGGGGAGCCTTGGCTACAATGAGCAGTTCTTC | CASTRERGSLGYNEQFF
TRBJ1-1 | TRBV5-1 | - | - | TGCGCCAGCAGCGGTCAGCTTATGAACACTGAAGCTTTCTTT | CASSGQLMNTEAFF
TRBJ2-7 | TRBV27 | - | - | TGTGCCAGCAGTTCCCCTAGCAGGATGGTAGACGAGCAGTACTTC | CASSSPSRMVDEQYF
TRBJ2-7 | TRBV9 | TRBD1 | - | TGTGCCAGCAGCTCCCGGGGACAGGGACAAGAGCAGTACTTC | CASSSRGQGQEQYF
TRBJ1-2 | TRBV9 | TRBD1 | once | TGTGCCAGCAGCCCAGCGGGACAGGGGGCGAATGGCTACACCTTC | CASSPAGQGANGYTF
TRBJ1-2 | TRBV7-6 | - | - | TGTGCCAGCAGCCCTACCGGGCCCTATTCGTATGGCTACACCTTC | CASSPTGPYSYGYTF
TRBJ1-2 | TRBV6-5 | TRBD1 | - | TGTGCCAGCAGTTTAGCAGGGGGCGGCTATGGCTACACCTTC | CASSLAGGGYGYTF
TRBJ1-1 | TRBV9 | - | few | TGTGCCAGCAGCGTAGTTTCCTCAGGGGCCCCTGAAGCTTTCTTT | CASSVVSSGAPEAFF
TRBJ1-4 | TRBV6-5 | - | - | TGTGCCAGCAGTCGACTCCCCCAAAGTGAAAAACTGTTTTTT | CASSRLPQSEKLFF
TRBJ2-2 | TRBV4-2 | TRBD2 | - | TGTGCCAGCAGCCTTGGCGGGGGGCATACCGGGGAGCTGTTTTTT | CASSLGGGHTGELFF
TRBJ2-2 | TRBV28 | - | - | TGTGCCAGCAGTTTATGGGGGAGTAACGCCGGGGAGCTGTTTTTT | CASSLWGSNAGELFF
TRBJ2-5 | TRBV20-1 | - | once | TGCAGTGCTAGAGATTCAAGAGCCCAGTACTTC | CSARDSRAQYF
TRBJ2-7 | TRBV7-2 | - | few | TGTGCCAGCAGCTCACACCGGGACTTACACTACGAGCAGTACTTC | CASSSHRDLHYEQYF
TRBJ2-1 | TRBV5-4 | - | - | TGTGCCAGCAGCTTCATTTCCAGGGGCAATGAGCAGTTCTTC | CASSFISRGNEQFF
TRBJ2-1 | TRBV5-6 | - | - | TGTGCCAGCAGCTTCCTGAACCCACAGAATGAGCAGTTCTTC | CASSFLNPQNEQFF